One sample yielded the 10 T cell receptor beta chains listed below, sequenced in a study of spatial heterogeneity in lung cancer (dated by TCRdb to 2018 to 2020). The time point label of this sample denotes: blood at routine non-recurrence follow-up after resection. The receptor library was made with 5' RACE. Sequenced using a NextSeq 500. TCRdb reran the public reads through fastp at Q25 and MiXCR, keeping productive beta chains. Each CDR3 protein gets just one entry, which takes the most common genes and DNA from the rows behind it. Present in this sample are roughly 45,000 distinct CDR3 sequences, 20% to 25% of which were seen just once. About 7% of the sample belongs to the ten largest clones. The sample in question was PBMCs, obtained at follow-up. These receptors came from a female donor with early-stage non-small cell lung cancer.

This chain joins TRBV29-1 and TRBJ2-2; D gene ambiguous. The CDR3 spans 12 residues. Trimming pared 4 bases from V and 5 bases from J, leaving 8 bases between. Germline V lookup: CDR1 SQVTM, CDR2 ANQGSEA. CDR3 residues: CSVAPSTGELFF. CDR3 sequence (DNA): TGCAGCGTTGCCCCGAGTACCGGGGAGCTGTTTTTT.

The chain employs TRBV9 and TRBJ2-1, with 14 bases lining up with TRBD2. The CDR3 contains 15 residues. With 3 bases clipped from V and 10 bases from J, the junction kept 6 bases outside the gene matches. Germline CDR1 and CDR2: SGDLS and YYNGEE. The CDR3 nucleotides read TGTGCCAGCAGCGCGACTAGCGGGAGGGTCCGGGAGCAGTTCTTC. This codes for CASSATSGRVREQFF. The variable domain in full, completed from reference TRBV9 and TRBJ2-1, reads DSGVTQTPKHLITATGQRVTLRCSPRSGDLSVYWYQQSLDQGLQFLIQYYNGEERAKGNILERFSAQQFPDLHSELNLSSLELGDSALYFCASSATSGRVREQFFGPGTRLTVL.

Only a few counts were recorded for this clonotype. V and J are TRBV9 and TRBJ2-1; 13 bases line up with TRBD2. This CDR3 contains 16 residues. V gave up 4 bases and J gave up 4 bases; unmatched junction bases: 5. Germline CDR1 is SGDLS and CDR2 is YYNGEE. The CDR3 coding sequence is TGTGCCAGCAGCTCCTGGACTAGCGGGGGTTACAATGAGCAGTTCTTC. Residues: CASSSWTSGGYNEQFF.

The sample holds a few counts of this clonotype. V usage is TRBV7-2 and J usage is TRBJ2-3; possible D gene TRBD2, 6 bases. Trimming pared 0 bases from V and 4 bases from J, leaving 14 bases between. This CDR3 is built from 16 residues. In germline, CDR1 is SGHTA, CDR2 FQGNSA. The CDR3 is CASSLAVWGGADTQYF. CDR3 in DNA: TGTGCCAGCAGCTTAGCGGTTTGGGGAGGCGCAGATACGCAGTATTTT.

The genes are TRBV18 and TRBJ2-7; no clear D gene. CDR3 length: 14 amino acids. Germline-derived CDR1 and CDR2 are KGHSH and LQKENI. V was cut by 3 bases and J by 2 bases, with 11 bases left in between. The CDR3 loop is CASSPRQNPYEQYF. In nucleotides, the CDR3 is TGTGCCAGCTCACCGCGGCAGAATCCCTACGAGCAGTACTTC.

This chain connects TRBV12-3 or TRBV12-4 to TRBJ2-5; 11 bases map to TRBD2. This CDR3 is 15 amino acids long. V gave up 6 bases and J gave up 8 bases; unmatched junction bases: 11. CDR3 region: CASRVASGGPETQYF. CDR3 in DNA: TGTGCCAGCAGGGTCGCTAGCGGGGGGCCGGAAACCCAGTACTTC.

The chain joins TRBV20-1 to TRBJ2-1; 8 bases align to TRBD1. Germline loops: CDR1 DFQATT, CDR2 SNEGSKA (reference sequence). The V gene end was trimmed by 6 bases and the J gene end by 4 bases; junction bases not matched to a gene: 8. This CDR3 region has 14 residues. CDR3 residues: CSAPRQGTYNEQFF. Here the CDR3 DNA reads TGCAGTGCCCCAAGACAGGGGACATACAATGAGCAGTTCTTC.

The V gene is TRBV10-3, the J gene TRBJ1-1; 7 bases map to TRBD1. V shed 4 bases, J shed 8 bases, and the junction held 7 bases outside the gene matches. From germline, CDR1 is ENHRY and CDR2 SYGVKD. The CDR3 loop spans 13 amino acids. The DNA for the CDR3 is TGTGCCATCAGTGGGGACCGGGACAGAGAAGCTTTCTTT. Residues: CAISGDRDREAFF.

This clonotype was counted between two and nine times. CDR3 nucleotide sequence: TGTGCCAGTAGTACAGGGGGCGGTCAGCCCCAGCATTTT. The encoded protein is CASSTGGGQPQHF. The chain joins TRBV19 to TRBJ1-5, with TRBD1 matching over 8 bases. CDR3 length equals 13 residues. Germline CDR1 LNHDA, CDR2 SQIVND (reference sequence). The V and J ends lost 4 bases and 6 bases, in that order; junction bases with no gene match: 2.

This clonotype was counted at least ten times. CDR3 DNA sequence: TGTGCCAGCAGTTTATTCCAACCAGGGGTAAATTCACCCCTCCACTTT. Translation gives CASSLFQPGVNSPLHF. The chain couples TRBV27 to TRBJ1-6, with D maybe TRBD1 (6 bases). V dropped 1 base and J dropped 7 bases, with 14 bases sitting between them. The CDR3 runs to 16 residues. Germline V gene sequence: CDR1 MNHEY, CDR2 SMNVEV (reference sequence).